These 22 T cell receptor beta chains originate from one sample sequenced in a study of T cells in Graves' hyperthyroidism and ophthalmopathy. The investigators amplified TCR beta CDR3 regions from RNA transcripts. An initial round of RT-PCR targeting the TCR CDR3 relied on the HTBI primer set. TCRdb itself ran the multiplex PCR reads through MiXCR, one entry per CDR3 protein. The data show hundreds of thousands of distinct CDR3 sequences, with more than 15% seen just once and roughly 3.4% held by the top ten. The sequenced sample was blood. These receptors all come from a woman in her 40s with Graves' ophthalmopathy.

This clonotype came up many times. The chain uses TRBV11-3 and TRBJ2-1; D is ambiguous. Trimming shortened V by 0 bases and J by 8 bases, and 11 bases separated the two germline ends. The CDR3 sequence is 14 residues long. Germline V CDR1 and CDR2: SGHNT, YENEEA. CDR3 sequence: CASSLDAAIDEQFF. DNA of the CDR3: TGTGCCAGCAGCTTAGATGCTGCGATAGATGAGCAGTTCTTC.

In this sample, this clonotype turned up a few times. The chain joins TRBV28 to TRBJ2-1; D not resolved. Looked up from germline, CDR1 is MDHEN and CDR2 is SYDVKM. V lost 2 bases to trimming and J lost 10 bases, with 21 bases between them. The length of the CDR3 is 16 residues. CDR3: CASSLNSGVRAYEQFF. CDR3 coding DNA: TGTGCCAGCAGTTTAAACTCTGGGGTTAGGGCATACGAGCAGTTCTTC. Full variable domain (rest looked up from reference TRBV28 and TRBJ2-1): DVKVTQSSRYLVKRTGEKVFLECVQDMDHENMFWYRQDPGLGLRLIYFSYDVKMKEKGDIPEGYSVSREKKERFSLILESASTNQTSMYLCASSLNSGVRAYEQFFGPGTRLTVL.

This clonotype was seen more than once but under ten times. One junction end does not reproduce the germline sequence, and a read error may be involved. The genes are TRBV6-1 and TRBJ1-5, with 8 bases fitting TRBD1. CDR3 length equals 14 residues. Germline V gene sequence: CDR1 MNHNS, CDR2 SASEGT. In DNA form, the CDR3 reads TGTGCCAGCAGTCTCGGACAGGGCAAGCAGCCCCAGCATTTT. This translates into CASSLGQGKQPQHF.

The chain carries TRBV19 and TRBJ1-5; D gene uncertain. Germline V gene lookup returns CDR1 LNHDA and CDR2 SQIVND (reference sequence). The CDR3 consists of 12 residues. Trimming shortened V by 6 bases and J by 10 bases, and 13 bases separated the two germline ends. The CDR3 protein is CASRDGRAPQHF. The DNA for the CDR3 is TGTGCCAGTAGGGACGGGCGGGCCCCCCAGCATTTT.

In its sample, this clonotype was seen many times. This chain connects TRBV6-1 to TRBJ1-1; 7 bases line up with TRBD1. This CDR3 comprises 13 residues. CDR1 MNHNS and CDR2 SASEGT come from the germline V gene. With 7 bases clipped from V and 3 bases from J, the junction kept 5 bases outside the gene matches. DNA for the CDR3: TGTGCCAGCACCCATCAGGGGGACACTGAAGCTTTCTTT. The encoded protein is CASTHQGDTEAFF.

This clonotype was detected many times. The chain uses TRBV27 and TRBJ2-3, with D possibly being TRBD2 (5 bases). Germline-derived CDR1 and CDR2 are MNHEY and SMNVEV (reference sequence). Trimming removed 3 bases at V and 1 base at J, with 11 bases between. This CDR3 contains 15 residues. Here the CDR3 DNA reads TGTGCCAGCAGTTTCAGAGTTAGCGGCACAGATACGCAGTATTTT. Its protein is CASSFRVSGTDTQYF.

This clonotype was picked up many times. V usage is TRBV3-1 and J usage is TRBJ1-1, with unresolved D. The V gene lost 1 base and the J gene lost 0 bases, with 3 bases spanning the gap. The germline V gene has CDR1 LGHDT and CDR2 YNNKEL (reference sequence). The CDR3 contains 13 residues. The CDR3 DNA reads TGTGCCAGCAGCCAAGGGGTGAACACTGAAGCTTTCTTT. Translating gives CASSQGVNTEAFF.

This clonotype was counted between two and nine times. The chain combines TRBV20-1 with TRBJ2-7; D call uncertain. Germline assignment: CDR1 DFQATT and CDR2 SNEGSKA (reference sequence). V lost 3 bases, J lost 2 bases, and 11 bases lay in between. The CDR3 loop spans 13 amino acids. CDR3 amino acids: CSASLGIAYEQYF. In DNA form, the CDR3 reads TGCAGTGCTAGCCTAGGAATAGCCTACGAGCAGTACTTC.

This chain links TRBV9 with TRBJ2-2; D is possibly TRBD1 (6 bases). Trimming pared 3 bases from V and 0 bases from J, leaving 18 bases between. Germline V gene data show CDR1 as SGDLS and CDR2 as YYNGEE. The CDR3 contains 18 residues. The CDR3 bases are TGTGCCAGCAGCGGAAAAGGACAGCTTTACGCGAACACCGGGGAGCTGTTTTTT. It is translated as CASSGKGQLYANTGELFF.

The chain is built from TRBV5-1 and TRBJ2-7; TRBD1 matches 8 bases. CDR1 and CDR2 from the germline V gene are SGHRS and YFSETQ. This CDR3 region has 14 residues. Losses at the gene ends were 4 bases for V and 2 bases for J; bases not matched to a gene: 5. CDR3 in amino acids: CASSKGTGTYEQYF. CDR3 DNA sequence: TGCGCCAGCAGCAAGGGGACAGGAACCTACGAGCAGTACTTC.

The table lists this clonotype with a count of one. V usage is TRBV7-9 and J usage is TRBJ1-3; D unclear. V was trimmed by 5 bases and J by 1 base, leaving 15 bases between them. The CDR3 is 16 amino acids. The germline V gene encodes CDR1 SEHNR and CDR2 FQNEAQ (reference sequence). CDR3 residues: CASSPHDLVSGNTIYF. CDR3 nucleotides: TGTGCCAGCAGCCCGCACGACCTTGTTTCTGGAAACACCATATATTTT.

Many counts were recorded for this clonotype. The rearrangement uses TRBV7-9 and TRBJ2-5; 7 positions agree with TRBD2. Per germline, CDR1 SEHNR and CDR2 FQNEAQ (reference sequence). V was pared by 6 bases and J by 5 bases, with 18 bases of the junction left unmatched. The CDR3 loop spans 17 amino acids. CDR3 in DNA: TGTGCCAGCAGGACCGGTGGGGCGGGAGAGTATCAGGAGACCCAGTACTTC. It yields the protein CASRTGGAGEYQETQYF.

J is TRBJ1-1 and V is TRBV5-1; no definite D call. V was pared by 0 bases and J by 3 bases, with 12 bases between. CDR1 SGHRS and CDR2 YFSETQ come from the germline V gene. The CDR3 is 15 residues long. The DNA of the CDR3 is TGCGCCAGCAGCTTGGAACAATATTCCTACACTGAAGCTTTCTTT. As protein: CASSLEQYSYTEAFF.

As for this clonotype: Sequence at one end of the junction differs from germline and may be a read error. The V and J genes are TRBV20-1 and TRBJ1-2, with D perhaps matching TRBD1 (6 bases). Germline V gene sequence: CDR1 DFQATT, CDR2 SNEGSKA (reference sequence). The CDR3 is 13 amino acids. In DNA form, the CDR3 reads TGCAGTGTCCCCGGACAGCTAAAAAATGGCCACACCTTC. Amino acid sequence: CSVPGQLKNGHTF.

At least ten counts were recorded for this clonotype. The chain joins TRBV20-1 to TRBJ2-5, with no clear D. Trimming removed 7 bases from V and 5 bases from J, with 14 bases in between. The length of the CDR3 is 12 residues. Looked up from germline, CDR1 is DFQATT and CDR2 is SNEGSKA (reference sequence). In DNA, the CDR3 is TGCAGTGTGCTGCGGCCCGGGGAGACCCAGTACTTC. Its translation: CSVLRPGETQYF.

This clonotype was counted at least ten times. CDR3 amino acids: CASRFNLGTDTQYF. The CDR3 DNA sequence: TGTGCCAGCAGATTCAACTTGGGCACAGATACGCAGTATTTT. The genes are TRBV2 and TRBJ2-3, with no clear D. CDR3 length: 14 residues. Germline-derived CDR1 and CDR2 are SNHLY and FYNNEI. V was shortened by 6 bases and J by 1 base, with 11 bases between the two germline ends.

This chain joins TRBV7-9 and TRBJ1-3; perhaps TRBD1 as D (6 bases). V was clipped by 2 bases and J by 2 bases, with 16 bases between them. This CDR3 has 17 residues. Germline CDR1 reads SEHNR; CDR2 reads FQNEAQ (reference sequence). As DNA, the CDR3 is TGTGCCAGCAGCTTACGAGTGGGGGCGAGGGCTGGAAACACCATATATTTT. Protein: CASSLRVGARAGNTIYF. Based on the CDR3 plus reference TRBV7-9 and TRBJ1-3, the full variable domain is DTGVSQNPRHKITKRGQNVTFRCDPISEHNRLYWYRQTLGQGPEFLTYFQNEAQLEKSRLLSDRFSAERPKGSFSTLEIQRTEQGDSAMYLCASSLRVGARAGNTIYFGEGSWLTVV.

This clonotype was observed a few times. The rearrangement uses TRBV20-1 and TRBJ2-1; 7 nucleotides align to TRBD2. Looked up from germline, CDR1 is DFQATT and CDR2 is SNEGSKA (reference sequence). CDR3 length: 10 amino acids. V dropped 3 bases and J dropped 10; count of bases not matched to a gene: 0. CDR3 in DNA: TGCAGTGCTAGCGGGAGGGAGCAGTTCTTC. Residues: CSASGREQFF.

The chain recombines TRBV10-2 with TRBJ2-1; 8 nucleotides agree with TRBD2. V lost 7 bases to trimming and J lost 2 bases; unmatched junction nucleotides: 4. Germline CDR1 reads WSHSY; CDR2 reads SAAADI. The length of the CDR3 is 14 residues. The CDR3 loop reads CASTLSGTYNEQFF. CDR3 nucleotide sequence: TGCGCCAGCACGCTTAGCGGGACCTACAATGAGCAGTTCTTC.

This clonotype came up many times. CDR3 residues: CASSRLPEAFF. The CDR3 bases are TGTGCCAGCAGTCGATTACCTGAAGCTTTCTTT. The chain combines TRBV6-1 with TRBJ1-1; D not certain. CDR1 is MNHNS and CDR2 is SASEGT in the germline V gene. The CDR3 loop spans 11 amino acids. V lost 5 bases to trimming and J lost 6 bases, with 7 bases between them.

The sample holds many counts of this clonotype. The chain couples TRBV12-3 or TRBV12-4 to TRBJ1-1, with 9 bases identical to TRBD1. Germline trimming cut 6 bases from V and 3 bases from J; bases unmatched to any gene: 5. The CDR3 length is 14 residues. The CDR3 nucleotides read TGTGCCAGCAGCCTAACAGGGGGCGACACTGAAGCTTTCTTT. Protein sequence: CASSLTGGDTEAFF.

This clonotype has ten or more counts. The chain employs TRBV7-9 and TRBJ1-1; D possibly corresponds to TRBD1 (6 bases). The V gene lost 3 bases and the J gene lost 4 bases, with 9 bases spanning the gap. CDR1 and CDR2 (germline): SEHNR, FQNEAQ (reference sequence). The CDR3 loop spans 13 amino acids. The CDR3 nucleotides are TGTGCCAGCAGCTTTCGCAGGGGCACTGAAGCTTTCTTT. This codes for CASSFRRGTEAFF.